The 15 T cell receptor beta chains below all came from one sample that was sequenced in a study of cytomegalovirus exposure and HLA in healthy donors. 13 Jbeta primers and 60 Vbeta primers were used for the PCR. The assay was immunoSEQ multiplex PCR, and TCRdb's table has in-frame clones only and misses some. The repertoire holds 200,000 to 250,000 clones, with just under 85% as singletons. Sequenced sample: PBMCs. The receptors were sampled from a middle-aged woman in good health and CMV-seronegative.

The CDR3: CASSAPTGTNYGYTF. In DNA, the CDR3 is TGTGCCAGCAGTGCCCCGACAGGAACCAACTATGGCTACACCTTC. The chain joins TRBV6-6 to TRBJ1-2; a possible D gene is TRBD1 (6 bases). With 5 bases removed from V and 2 bases from J, the gap between germline ends came to 15 bases. The V gene's germline CDR1 is MNHNY and CDR2 SVGAGI (reference sequence). This CDR3 spans 15 amino acids.

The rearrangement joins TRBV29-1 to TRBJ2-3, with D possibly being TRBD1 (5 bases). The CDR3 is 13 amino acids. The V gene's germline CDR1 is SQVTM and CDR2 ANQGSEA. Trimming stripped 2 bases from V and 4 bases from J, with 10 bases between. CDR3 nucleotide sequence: TGCAGCGTTGAACCAGGGTCCGCAGATACGCAGTATTTT. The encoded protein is CSVEPGSADTQYF.

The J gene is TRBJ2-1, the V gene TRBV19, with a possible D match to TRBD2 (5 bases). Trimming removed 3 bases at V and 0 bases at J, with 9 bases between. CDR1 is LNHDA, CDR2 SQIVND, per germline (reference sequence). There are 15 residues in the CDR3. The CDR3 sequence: CASSIGAGSYNEQFF. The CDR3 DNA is TGTGCCAGTAGTATTGGCGCGGGCTCCTACAATGAGCAGTTCTTC.

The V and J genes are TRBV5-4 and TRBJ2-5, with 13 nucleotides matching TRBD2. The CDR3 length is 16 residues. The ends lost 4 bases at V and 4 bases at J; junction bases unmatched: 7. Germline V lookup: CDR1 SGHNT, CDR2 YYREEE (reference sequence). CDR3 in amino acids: CASSLELAGGPETQYF. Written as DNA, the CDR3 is TGTGCCAGCAGCCTTGAACTAGCGGGGGGGCCAGAGACCCAGTACTTC.

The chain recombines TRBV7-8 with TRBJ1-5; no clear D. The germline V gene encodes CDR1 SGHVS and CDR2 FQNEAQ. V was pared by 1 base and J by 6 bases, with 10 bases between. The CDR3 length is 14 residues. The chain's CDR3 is CASSLGAGGQPQHF. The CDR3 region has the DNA TGTGCCAGCAGCTTAGGGGCGGGAGGTCAGCCCCAGCATTTT.

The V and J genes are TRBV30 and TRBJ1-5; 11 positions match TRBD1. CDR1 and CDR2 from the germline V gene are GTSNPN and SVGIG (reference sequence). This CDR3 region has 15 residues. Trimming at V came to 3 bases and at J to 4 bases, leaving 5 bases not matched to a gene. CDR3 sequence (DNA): TGTGCCTGGAGCACGGGACAGGGGGGAAATCAGCCCCAGCATTTT. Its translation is CAWSTGQGGNQPQHF.

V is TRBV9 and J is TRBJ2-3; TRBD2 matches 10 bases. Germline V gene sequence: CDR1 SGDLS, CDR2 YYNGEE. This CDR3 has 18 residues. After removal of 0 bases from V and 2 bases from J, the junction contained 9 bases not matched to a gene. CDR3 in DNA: TGTGCCAGCAGCGTAGGGGGGACTAGCGTCTCCTCCACAGATACGCAGTATTTT. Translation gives CASSVGGTSVSSTDTQYF. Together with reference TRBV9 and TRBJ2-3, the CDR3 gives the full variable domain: DSGVTQTPKHLITATGQRVTLRCSPRSGDLSVYWYQQSLDQGLQFLIQYYNGEERAKGNILERFSAQQFPDLHSELNLSSLELGDSALYFCASSVGGTSVSSTDTQYFGPGTRLTVL.

The CDR3: CATSRAPEETQYF. CDR3 DNA sequence: TGTGCCACCAGCAGAGCCCCCGAAGAGACCCAGTACTTC. The J gene is TRBJ2-5, the V gene TRBV15; D is unclear. Germline-derived CDR1 and CDR2 are LNHNV and YYDKDF (reference sequence). CDR3 length equals 13 residues. V was cut by 1 base and J by 3 bases, with 6 bases left in between.

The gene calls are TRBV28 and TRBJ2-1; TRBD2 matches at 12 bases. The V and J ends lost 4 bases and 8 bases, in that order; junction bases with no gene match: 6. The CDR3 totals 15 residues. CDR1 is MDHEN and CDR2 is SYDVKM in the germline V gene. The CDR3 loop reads CASSYLAGGQDEQFF. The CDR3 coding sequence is TGTGCCAGCAGTTACCTAGCGGGGGGGCAGGATGAGCAGTTCTTC.

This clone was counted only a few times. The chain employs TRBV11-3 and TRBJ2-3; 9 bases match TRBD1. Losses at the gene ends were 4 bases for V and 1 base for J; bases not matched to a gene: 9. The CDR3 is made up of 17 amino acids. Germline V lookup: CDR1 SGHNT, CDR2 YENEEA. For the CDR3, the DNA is TGTGCCAGCAGCTCACGTAAGGGACAGGGCGGCACAGATACGCAGTATTTT. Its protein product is CASSSRKGQGGTDTQYF.

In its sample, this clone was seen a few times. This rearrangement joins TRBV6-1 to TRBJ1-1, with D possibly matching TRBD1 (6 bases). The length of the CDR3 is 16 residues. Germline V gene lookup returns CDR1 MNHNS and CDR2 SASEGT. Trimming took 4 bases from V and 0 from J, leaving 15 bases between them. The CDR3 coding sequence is TGTGCCAGCAGTGTTAGAACTGGGACACTGAACACTGAAGCTTTCTTT. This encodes CASSVRTGTLNTEAFF.

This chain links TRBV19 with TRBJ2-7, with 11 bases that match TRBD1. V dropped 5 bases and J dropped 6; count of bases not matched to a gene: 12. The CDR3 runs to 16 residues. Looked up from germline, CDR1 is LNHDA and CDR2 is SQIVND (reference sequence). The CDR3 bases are TGTGCCAGTAGTGCCTCGACCGGGACAGGGGGGTCCGAGCAGTACTTC. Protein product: CASSASTGTGGSEQYF.

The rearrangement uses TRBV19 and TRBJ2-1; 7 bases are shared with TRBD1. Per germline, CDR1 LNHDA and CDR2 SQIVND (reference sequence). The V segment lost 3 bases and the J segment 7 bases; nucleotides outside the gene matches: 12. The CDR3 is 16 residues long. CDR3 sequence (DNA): TGTGCCAGTAGTATTAAAAAGGGGGCCGTTAGGAATGAGCAGTTCTTC. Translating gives CASSIKKGAVRNEQFF. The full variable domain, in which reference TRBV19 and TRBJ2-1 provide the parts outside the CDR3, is DGGITQSPKYLFRKEGQNVTLSCEQNLNHDAMYWYRQDPGQGLRLIYYSQIVNDFQKGDIAEGYSVSREKKESFPLTVTSAQKNPTAFYLCASSIKKGAVRNEQFFGPGTRLTVL.

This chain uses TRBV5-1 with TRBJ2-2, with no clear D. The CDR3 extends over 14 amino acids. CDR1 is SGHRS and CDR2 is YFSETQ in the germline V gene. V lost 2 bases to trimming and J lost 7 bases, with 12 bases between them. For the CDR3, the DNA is TGCGCCAGCAGCTTTGGGCAGATCCTCGGGGAGCTGTTTTTT. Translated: CASSFGQILGELFF.

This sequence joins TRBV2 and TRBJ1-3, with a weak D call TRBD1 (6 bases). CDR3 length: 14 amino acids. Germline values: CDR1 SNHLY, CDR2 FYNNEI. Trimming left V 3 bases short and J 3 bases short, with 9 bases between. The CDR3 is CASSDTGFGNTIYF. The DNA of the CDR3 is TGTGCCAGCAGTGACACAGGGTTTGGAAACACCATATATTTT. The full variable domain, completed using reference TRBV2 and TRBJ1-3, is EPEVTQTPSHQVTQMGQEVILRCVPISNHLYFYWYRQILGQKVEFLVSFYNNEISEKSEIFDDQFSVERPDGSNFTLKIRSTKLEDSAMYFCASSDTGFGNTIYFGEGSWLTVV.